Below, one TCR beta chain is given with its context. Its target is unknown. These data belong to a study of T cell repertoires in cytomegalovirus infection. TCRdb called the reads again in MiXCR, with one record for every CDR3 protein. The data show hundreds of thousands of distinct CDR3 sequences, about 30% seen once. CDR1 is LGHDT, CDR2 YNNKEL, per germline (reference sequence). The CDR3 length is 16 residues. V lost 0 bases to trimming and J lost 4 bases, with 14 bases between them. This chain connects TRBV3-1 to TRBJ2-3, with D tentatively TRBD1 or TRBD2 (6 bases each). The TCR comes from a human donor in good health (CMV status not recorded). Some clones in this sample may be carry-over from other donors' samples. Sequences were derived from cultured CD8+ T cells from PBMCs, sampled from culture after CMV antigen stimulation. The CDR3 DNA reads TGTGCCAGCAGCCAAGATCTCGGGGGCTTCGCAGATACGCAGTATTTT. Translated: CASSQDLGGFADTQYF.